This TCR beta chain was recovered during a study of metastatic and nonmetastatic thyroid tumors (TCRdb year 2020). At the level of the whole study: Repertoires were compared across peripheral blood and tumor or nodule tissue samples from malignant and benign thyroid patients. On the study overall, not on this receptor specifically: In both blood and tumor samples, TCR beta diversity was reported to be significantly higher in malignant tumors than in benign nodules.

This clone has at least ten counts. The antigen it recognizes is unknown. The sample holds no much larger clone one base away, and base qualities are not on file. The library was obtained by PCR. The instrument was an Illumina HiSeq 4000. High-throughput sequencing was used to profile the TCR beta-chain CDR3 region of every patient. In the authors' own workflow: CDR3 differences across clinicopathological groups were used to build a classifier for discriminating distant-metastatic papillary thyroid cancer patients. The Shannon index was used to assess repertoire diversity, and the Morisita-Horn index was used to assess tumor-blood repertoire similarity. The raw public data were reprocessed by TCRdb itself: fastp quality trimming at Q25, MiXCR clonotype calling, in-frame beta chains only. The V and J calls, along with clone size, are taken from TCRdb and not from the paper's own processing. In all, the sample holds about 45,000 clones, and roughly 4% of those were seen once. Of the sample, roughly a tenth falls within the top ten clones.

The CDR3 starts with the cysteine, ends with the phenylalanine, and has 13 residues. Only the CDR3 DNA stays, 39 bases, in frame from base 1. At the junction V is shortened by 3 bases and J by 4 bases, with 9 bases in between. Before undergoing thyroid surgery, none of the patients had been given any kind of treatment. Using T-cell receptor beta sequencing, the researchers looked back retrospectively at clinical samples from patients, gathered between the early 2010s and the late 2010s. Sequenced input: blood. The clonotype was recovered from a female donor with papillary thyroid cancer or a benign thyroid nodule (not recorded which). Some clones in this sample may be carry-over from other donors' samples. The sequence links TRBV12-3 or TRBV12-4 to TRBJ1-1; the D gene is unclear. The CDR3 is CASSFLLLTEAFF. Here is the DNA: TGTGCCAGCAGTTTTCTTCTACTCACTGAAGCTTTCTTT.